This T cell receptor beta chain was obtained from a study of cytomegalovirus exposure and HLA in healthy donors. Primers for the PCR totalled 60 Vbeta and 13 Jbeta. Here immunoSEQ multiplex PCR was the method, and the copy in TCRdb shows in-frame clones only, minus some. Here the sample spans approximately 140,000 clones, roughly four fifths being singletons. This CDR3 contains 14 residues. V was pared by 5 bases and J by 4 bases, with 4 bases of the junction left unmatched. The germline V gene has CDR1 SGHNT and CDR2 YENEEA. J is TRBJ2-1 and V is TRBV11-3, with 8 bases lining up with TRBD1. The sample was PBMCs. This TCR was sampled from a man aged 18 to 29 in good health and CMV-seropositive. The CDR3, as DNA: TGTGCCAGCAGCAGGGGGACAGGTTACAATGAGCAGTTCTTC. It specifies CASSRGTGYNEQFF.